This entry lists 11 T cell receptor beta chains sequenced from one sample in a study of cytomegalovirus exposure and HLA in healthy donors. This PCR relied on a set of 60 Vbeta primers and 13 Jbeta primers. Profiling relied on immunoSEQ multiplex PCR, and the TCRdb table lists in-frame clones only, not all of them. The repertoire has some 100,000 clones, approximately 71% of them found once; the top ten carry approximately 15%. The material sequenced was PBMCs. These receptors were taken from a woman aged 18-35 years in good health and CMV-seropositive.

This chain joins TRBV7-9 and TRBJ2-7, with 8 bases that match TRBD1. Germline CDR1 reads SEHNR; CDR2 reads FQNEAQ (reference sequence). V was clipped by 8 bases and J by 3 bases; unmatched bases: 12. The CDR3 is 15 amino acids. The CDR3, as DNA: TGTGCCAGCCTATACACGGGACAGGTGTACTACGAGCAGTACTTC. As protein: CASLYTGQVYYEQYF. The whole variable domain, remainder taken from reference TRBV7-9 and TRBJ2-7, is DTGVSQNPRHKITKRGQNVTFRCDPISEHNRLYWYRQTLGQGPEFLTYFQNEAQLEKSRLLSDRFSAERPKGSFSTLEIQRTEQGDSAMYLCASLYTGQVYYEQYFGPGTRLTVT.

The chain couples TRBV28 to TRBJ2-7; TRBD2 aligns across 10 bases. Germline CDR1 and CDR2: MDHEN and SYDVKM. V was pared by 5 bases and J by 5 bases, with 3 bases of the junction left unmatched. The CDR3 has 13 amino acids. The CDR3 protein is CASSGTSVDEQYF. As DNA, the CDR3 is TGTGCCAGCAGTGGGACTAGCGTAGACGAGCAGTACTTC.

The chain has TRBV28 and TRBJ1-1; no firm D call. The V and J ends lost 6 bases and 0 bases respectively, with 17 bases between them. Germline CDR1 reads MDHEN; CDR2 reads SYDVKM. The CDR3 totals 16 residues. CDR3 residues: CASRAGGATMNTEAFF. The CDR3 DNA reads TGTGCCAGCAGAGCCGGAGGAGCTACTATGAACACTGAAGCTTTCTTT.

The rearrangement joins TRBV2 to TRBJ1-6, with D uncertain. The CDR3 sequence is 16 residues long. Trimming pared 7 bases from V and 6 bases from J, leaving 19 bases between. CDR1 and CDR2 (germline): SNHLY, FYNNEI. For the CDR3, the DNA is TGTGCCAGCAAGACGGGGAAAACCGTTGGTAATTCACCCCTCCACTTT. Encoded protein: CASKTGKTVGNSPLHF.

The CDR3 bases are TGTGCCAGCAGCTTAGTGGGGGGTAGCGGGTCCCCAGATACGCAGTATTTT. This translates into CASSLVGGSGSPDTQYF. V gene TRBV11-3 combines with J gene TRBJ2-3; 7 bases align to TRBD2. The J segment lost 4 bases and the V segment lost 1 base, leaving 11 bases of the junction unmatched. Looked up from germline, CDR1 is SGHNT and CDR2 is YENEEA. CDR3 size: 17 residues.

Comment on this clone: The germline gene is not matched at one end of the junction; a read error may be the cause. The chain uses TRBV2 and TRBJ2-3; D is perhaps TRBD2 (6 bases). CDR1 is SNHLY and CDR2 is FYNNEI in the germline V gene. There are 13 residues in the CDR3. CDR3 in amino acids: CASSEEAHGEVHF. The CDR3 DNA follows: TGTGCCAGCAGTGAGGAAGCGCACGGGGAGGTTCATTTT.

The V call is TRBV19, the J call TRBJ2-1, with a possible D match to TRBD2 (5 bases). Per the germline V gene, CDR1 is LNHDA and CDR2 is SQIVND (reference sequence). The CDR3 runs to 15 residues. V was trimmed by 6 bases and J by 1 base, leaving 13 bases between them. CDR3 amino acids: CASSLSGVSYNEQFF. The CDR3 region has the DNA TGTGCCAGTAGCCTCTCCGGGGTTTCCTACAATGAGCAGTTCTTC.

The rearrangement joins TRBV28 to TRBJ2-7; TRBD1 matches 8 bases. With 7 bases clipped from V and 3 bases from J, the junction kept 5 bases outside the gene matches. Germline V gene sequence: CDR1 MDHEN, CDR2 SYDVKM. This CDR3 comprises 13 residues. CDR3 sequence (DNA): TGTGCCAGCACCCAGGGGGCGATCTACGAGCAGTACTTC. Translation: CASTQGAIYEQYF.

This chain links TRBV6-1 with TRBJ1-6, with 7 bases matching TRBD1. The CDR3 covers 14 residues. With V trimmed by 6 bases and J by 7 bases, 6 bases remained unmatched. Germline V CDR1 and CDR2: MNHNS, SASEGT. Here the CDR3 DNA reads TGTGCCAGCAGCCCCGGGACAGAGAATTCACCCCTCCACTTT. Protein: CASSPGTENSPLHF.

CDR3 sequence reads: CASSAIATGDKYVQYF. CDR3 nucleotides: TGTGCCAGCAGTGCGATAGCGACAGGGGACAAGTATGTGCAGTACTTC. The chain uses TRBV6-1 and TRBJ2-7; 8 bases line up with TRBD1. After removal of 4 bases from V and 9 bases from J, the junction contained 17 bases not matched to a gene. This CDR3 spans 16 amino acids. Germline CDR1 is MNHNS and CDR2 is SASEGT.

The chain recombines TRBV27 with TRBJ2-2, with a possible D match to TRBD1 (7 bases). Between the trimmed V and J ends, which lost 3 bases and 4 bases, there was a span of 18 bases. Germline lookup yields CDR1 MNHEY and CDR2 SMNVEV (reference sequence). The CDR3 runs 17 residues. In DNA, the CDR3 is TGTGCCAGCAGTTTTAAGGAGGAGGGGGCGCGCACCGGGGAGCTGTTTTTT. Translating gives CASSFKEEGARTGELFF.